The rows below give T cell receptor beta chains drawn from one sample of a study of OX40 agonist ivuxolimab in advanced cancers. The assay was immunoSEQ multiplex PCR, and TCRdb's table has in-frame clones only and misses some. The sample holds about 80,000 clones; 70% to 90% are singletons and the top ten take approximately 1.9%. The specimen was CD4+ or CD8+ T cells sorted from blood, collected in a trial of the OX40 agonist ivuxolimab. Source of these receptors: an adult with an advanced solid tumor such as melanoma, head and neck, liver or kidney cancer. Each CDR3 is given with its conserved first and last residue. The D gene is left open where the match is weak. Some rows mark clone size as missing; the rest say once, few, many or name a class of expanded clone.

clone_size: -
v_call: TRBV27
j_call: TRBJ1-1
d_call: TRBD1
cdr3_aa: CASSWDRSVVVFF
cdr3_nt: TGTGCCAGCAGTTGGGACAGGTCCGTTGTTGTTTTCTTT

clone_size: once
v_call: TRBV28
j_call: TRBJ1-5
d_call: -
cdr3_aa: CAGGPLNQPQHF
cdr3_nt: TGTGCCGGGGGACCGCTAAATCAGCCCCAGCATTTT

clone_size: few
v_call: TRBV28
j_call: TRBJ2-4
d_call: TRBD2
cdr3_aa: CASRRAGGGNIQYF
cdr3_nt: TGTGCCAGCAGGCGGGCGGGGGGTGGAAACATTCAGTACTTC

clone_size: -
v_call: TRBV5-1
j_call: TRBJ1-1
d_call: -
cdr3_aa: CASSLAAGNSAEAFF
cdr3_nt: TGCGCCAGCAGCTTGGCAGCAGGGAACTCCGCTGAAGCTTTCTTT

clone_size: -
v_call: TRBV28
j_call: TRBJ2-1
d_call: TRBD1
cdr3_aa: CASSSPGTGGKEQFF
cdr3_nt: TGTGCCAGCAGTTCCCCTGGGACAGGGGGCAAGGAGCAGTTCTTC

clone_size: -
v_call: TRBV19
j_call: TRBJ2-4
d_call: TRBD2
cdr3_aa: CASSIVGLAGNIQYF
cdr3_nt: TGTGCCAGTAGTATAGTAGGACTAGCGGGTAACATTCAGTACTTC

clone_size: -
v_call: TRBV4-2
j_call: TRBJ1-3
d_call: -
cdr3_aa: CASSQVVPGSLSGNTIYF
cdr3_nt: TGTGCCAGCAGCCAAGTTGTCCCAGGGTCTCTCTCTGGAAACACCATATATTTT

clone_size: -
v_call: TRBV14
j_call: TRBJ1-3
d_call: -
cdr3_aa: CASSQELGSGNTIYF
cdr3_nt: TGTGCCAGCAGCCAAGAGTTGGGGTCTGGAAACACCATATATTTT

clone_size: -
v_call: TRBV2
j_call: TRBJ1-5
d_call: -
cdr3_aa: CASSGPGGSNQPQHF
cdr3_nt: TGTGCCAGCAGTGGCCCCGGGGGGAGCAATCAGCCCCAGCATTTT

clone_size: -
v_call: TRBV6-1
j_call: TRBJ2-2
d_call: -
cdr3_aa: CASSAFHSASRFKTGELFF
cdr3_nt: TGTGCCAGCAGTGCCTTCCATTCGGCCTCACGCTTTAAGACCGGGGAGCTGTTTTTT

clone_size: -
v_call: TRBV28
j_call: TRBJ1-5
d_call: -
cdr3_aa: CASSMDRFNQPQHF
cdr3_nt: TGTGCCAGCAGTATGGACAGATTCAATCAGCCCCAGCATTTT

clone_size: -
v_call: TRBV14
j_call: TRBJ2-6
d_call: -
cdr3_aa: CASSQGGYSGANVLTF
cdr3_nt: TGTGCCAGCAGCCAAGGGGGTTACTCTGGGGCCAACGTCCTGACTTTC

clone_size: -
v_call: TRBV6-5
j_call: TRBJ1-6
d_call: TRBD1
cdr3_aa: CASRNRGQYNSPLHF
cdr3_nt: TGTGCCAGCCGAAACCGGGGACAGTATAATTCACCCCTCCACTTT

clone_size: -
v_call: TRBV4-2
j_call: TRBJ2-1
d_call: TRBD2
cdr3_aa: CASSQEVAGARGEQFF
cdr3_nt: TGTGCCAGCAGCCAAGAGGTAGCGGGAGCTCGCGGTGAGCAGTTCTTC

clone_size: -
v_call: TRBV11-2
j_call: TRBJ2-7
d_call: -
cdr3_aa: CASSPGPAYEQYF
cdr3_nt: TGCGCCAGCAGCCCAGGACCGGCCTACGAGCAGTACTTC

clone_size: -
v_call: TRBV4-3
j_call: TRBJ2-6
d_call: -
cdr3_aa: CASSQEGPGANVLTF
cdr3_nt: TGCGCCAGCAGCCAAGAGGGTCCTGGGGCCAACGTCCTGACTTTC

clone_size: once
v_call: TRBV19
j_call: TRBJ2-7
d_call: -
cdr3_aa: CASRKLAAPGGEQYF
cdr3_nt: TGTGCCAGTAGGAAACTAGCTGCTCCGGGCGGGGAGCAGTACTTC

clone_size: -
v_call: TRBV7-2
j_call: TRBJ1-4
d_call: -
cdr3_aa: CASSLKGPRNEKLFF
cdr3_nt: TGTGCCAGCAGCTTAAAAGGGCCCCGTAATGAAAAACTGTTTTTT

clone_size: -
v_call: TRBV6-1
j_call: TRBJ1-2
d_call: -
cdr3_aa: CASSRSQYYGYTF
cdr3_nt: TGTGCCAGCAGTCGCAGCCAGTACTATGGCTACACCTTC

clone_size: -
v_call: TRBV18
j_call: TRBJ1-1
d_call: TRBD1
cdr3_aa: CASSPSIIRTGNTEAFF
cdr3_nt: TGTGCCAGCTCACCCTCAATTATCAGGACAGGGAACACTGAAGCTTTCTTT

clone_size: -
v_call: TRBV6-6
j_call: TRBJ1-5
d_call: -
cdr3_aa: CGTGHGNQPQHF
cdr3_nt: TGTGGTACTGGTCATGGTAACCAGCCCCAGCATTTT

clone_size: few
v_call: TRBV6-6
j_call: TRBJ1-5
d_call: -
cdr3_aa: CASNLDSQRSQHF
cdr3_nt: TGTGCCAGCAACTTGGACAGTCAAAGGTCCCAGCATTTT

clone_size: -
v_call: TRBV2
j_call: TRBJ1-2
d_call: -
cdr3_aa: CASSASGDYGYTF
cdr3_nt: TGTGCCAGCAGTGCTTCAGGGGACTATGGCTACACCTTC

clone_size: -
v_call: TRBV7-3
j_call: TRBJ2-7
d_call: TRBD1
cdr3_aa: CASSQKTGGRNEQYF
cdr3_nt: TGTGCCAGCAGCCAGAAGACAGGGGGAAGGAACGAGCAGTACTTC

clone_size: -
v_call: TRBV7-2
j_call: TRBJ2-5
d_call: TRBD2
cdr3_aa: CASSLAGRAGGRGETQYF
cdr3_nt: TGTGCCAGCAGCTTAGCCGGTAGAGCGGGGGGTAGGGGGGAGACCCAGTACTTC

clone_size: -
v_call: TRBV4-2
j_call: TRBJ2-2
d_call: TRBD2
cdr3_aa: CASSQDTTSGGAWNTGELFF
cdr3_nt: TGTGCCAGCAGCCAAGATACGACTAGCGGGGGGGCCTGGAACACCGGGGAGCTGTTTTTT

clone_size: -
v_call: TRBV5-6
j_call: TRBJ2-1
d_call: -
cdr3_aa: CASSPVSRPAKYNEQFF
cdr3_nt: TGTGCCAGCAGCCCGGTTAGCCGGCCAGCCAAATACAATGAGCAGTTCTTC

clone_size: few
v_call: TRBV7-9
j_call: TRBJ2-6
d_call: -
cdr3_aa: CASSSAGANVLTF
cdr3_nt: TGTGCCAGCAGCTCCGCTGGGGCCAACGTCCTGACTTTC

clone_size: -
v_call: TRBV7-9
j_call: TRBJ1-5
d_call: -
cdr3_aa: CASSLGGYSNQPQHF
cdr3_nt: TGTGCCAGCAGCTTAGGAGGGTACAGCAATCAGCCCCAGCATTTT

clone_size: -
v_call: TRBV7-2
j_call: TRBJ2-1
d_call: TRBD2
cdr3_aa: CASSSRTSGIYNEQFF
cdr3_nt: TGTGCCAGCAGCAGCCGGACTAGCGGGATCTACAATGAGCAGTTCTTC

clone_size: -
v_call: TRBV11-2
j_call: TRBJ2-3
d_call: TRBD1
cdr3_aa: CASSRRGQGRSTDTQYF
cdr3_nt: TGTGCCAGCAGCAGACGGGGACAGGGTCGGAGCACAGATACGCAGTATTTT

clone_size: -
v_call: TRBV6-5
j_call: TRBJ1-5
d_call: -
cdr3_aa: CASSSDSNQPQHF
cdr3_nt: TGTGCCAGCAGTTCGGACAGTAATCAGCCCCAGCATTTT

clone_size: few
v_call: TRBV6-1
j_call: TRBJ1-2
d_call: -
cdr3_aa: CASSEVIGNYGYTF
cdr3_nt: TGTGCCAGCAGTGAAGTAATCGGTAACTATGGCTACACCTTC

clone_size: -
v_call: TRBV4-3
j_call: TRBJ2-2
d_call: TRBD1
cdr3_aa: CASSQLLGQGLYPGELFF
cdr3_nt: TGCGCCAGCAGCCAACTACTGGGACAGGGGTTGTATCCCGGGGAGCTGTTTTTT

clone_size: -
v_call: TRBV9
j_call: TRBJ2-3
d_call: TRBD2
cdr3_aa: CASSVAGLAGAADTQYF
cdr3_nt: TGTGCCAGCAGCGTAGCTGGACTAGCGGGGGCGGCAGATACGCAGTATTTT

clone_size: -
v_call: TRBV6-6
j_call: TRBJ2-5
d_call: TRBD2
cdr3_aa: CASRPSGPQETQYF
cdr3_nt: TGTGCCAGCAGGCCTAGCGGGCCTCAAGAGACCCAGTACTTC

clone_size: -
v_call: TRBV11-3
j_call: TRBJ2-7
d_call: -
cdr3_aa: CASSPRSGVGEQYF
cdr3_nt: TGTGCCAGCAGCCCCCGTTCAGGCGTTGGCGAGCAGTACTTC

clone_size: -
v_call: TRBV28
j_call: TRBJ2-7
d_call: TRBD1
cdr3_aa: CASSLSGQGGDEQYF
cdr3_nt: TGTGCCAGCAGTTTATCGGGACAGGGGGGTGACGAGCAGTACTTC

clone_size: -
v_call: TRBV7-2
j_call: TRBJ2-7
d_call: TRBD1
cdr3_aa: CASSPTPGQGSAGEYF
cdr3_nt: TGTGCCAGCAGCCCCACCCCGGGACAGGGGTCGGCCGGGGAGTACTTC

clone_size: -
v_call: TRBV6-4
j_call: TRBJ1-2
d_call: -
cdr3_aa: CASSPQSRAGGGYTF
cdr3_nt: TGTGCCAGCAGCCCTCAGTCCAGGGCAGGTGGTGGCTACACCTTC

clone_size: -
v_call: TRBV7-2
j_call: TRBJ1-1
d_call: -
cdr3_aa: CASSLWGAEAFF
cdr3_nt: TGTGCCAGCAGCTTATGGGGGGCTGAAGCTTTCTTT

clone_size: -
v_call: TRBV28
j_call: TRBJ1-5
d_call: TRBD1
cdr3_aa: CASSRRQGYNQPQHF
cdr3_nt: TGTGCCAGCAGTCGTCGACAGGGATACAATCAGCCCCAGCATTTT

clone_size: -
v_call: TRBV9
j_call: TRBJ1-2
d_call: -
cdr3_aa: CASSRQSYGYTF
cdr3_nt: TGTGCCAGCAGCCGACAGTCCTATGGCTACACCTTC

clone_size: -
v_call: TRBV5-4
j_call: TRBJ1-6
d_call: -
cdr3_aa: CASSLDYPDNNSPLHF
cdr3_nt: TGTGCCAGCAGCTTGGACTACCCCGACAATAATTCACCCCTCCACTTT

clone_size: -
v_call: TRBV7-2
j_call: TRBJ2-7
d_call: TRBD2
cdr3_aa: CASSLERGGLQYF
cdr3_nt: TGTGCCAGCAGCTTAGAGCGGGGGGGGCTGCAGTACTTC

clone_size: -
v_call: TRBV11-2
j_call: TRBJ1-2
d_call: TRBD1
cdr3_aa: CASSSYRGRSNGYTF
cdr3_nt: TGTGCCAGCAGCTCGTACAGGGGGCGCTCAAATGGCTACACCTTC

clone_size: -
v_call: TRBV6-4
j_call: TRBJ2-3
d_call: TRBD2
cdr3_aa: CASSDSIAAGAGGDTDTQYF
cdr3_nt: TGTGCCAGCAGTGACTCGATAGCAGCGGGAGCGGGAGGGGACACAGATACGCAGTATTTT

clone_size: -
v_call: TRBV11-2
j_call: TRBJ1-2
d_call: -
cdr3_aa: CASSLGSSHGGYTF
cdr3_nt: TGTGCCAGCAGCTTAGGCTCCTCACACGGGGGCTACACCTTC

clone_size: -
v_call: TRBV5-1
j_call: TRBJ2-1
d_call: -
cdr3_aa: CASSLARGSSYNEQFF
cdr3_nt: TGCGCCAGCAGCTTGGCTCGTGGGAGCTCCTACAATGAGCAGTTCTTC

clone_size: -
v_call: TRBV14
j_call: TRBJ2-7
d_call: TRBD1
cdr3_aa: CASSHGTGLRGGYEQYF
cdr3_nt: TGTGCCAGCAGCCACGGGACAGGGCTCCGAGGAGGCTACGAGCAGTACTTC

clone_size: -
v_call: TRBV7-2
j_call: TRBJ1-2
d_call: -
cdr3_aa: CASSRALNYGYTF
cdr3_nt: TGTGCCAGCAGCAGGGCCCTTAACTATGGCTACACCTTC

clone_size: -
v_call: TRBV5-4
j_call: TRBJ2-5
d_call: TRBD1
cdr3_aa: CASSEGQGAPGGSRETQYF
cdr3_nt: TGTGCCAGCAGCGAGGGACAGGGGGCGCCTGGAGGTTCGAGAGAGACCCAGTACTTC

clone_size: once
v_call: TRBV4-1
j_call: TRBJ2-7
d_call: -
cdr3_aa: CASSQSTLQYF
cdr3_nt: TGTGCCAGCAGCCAATCGACTTTACAGTACTTC

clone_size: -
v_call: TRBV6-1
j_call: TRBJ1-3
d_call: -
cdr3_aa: CASSSGGGTGNTIYF
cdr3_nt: TGTGCCAGCAGTTCGGGGGGGGGAACGGGAAACACCATATATTTT